What follows is one T cell receptor beta chain and its context. Its target is unknown. These data come from a study of CD8+CD57+ T cells in acquired aplastic anemia. Across the study: Yields of DNA that came from sorted CD4+ and CD8+ cells averaged roughly 3 ug. On average, healthy donors gave 8.5 million to 14 million reads for CD4+ cells. Study observations and caveats: The number of CD8+ CDR3 sequences shared by patients and controls was about 30.

Using genomic DNA as the template, TCR beta VDJ and CDR3 profiling was carried out. TCRdb called the reads again in MiXCR, with one record for every CDR3 protein. The data hold about 130,000 distinct CDR3 sequences, with around 48% observed a single time. The sequenced sample was sorted CD4+, CD8+, or CD8+CD57+ T cells (not recorded which) from PBMCs. The source of this sequence is a human donor in good health, serving as a control.

CDR3 sequence: CASSAGGGYGIYTF. CDR3 sequence (DNA): TGCGCCAGCAGCGCCGGGGGCGGGTATGGGATCTACACCTTC. V and J are TRBV5-1 and TRBJ1-2; D is possibly TRBD1 (6 bases). Per the germline V gene, CDR1 is SGHRS and CDR2 is YFSETQ. Trimming took 4 bases from V and 10 from J, leaving 20 bases between them. The CDR3 contains 14 residues. The variable domain in full, completed from reference TRBV5-1 and TRBJ1-2, reads KAGVTQTPRYLIKTRGQQVTLSCSPISGHRSVSWYQQTPGQGLQFLFEYFSETQRNKGNFPGRFSGRQFSNSRSEMNVSTLELGDSALYLCASSAGGGYGIYTFGSGTRLTVV.